Detailed here is one T cell receptor (beta chain). What it recognizes is unknown. The sample is drawn from a study of T cell responses to AZD1222 COVID-19 vaccine. Germline-derived CDR1 and CDR2 are GTSNPN and SVGIG (reference sequence). The CDR3 loop spans 17 amino acids. Trimming cost V 3 bases and J 1 base; bases outside gene matches: 7. The protocol was immunoSEQ multiplex PCR, while the TCRdb copy is restricted to in-frame clones and leaves out a portion. In the table there are 95,000 to 110,000 clones, around nine tenths of which are singletons. Study-level results: Donors were chiefly white British, with a greater number of females, and clonal diversity was perhaps underestimated. All repertoire sampling was performed exclusively after the peak T cell response. There were vaccine-associated CD4 TCRs across spike, dominant at 160-218 and 743-854. Variant regions that are unmutated are reportedly the target of nearly half of spike-specific TCRs.

The V call is TRBV30, the J call TRBJ2-6; 9 nucleotides align to TRBD1. Sequencing used peripheral blood, obtained 28 days after the second dose of the MenACWY control vaccine. The clonotype comes from an adult who received the MenACWY meningococcal vaccine as a control. CDR3 in amino acids: CAWRRDRAKSGANVLTF. The CDR3 DNA follows: TGTGCCTGGAGAAGGGACAGGGCAAAATCTGGGGCCAACGTCCTGACTTTC.